The 5 T cell receptor beta chains below all came from one sample that was sequenced in a study of technical replicates of blood from several donors. This table comes from immunoSEQ multiplex PCR, and its TCRdb copy is limited to in-frame clones, with some not included. The sample has 80,000 to 90,000 clones; approximately 94% are singletons. Sequenced sample: T cells isolated from PBMCs. These receptors all come from a human donor in good health.

V and J are TRBV4-2 and TRBJ2-1; 9 positions agree with TRBD1. The trim removed 1 base at V and 9 bases at J, leaving 13 bases unmatched. The germline gives CDR1 LGHNA, CDR2 YNFKEQ. This CDR3 region has 17 residues. Here the CDR3 reads CASSQASTGGLGGEQFF. In DNA form, the CDR3 reads TGTGCCAGCAGCCAAGCCTCGACAGGGGGACTTGGGGGTGAGCAGTTCTTC.

The rearrangement uses TRBV6-5 and TRBJ1-2; D not resolved. Looked up from germline, CDR1 is MNHEY and CDR2 is SVGAGI. V was cut by 7 bases and J by 6 bases, with 12 bases left in between. This CDR3 has 12 residues. CDR3 coding DNA: TGTGCCAGCATCAGTTACACCAATGGCTACACCTTC. Translation gives CASISYTNGYTF.

The chain combines TRBV9 with TRBJ2-7; 13 bases match TRBD2. Germline CDR1 and CDR2: SGDLS and YYNGEE. After removal of 4 bases from V and 3 bases from J, the junction contained 7 bases not matched to a gene. This CDR3 contains 16 residues. Written as DNA, the CDR3 is TGTGCCAGCAGCCCCCGGACTAGCGGGGGAAACTACGAGCAGTACTTC. It yields the protein CASSPRTSGGNYEQYF.

The rearrangement joins TRBV6-6 to TRBJ1-5, with a tentative D call TRBD1 (5 bases). This CDR3 comprises 13 residues. CDR1 is MNHNY and CDR2 is SVGAGI in the germline V gene (reference sequence). The V and J ends lost 6 bases and 7 bases respectively, with 13 bases between them. CDR3 sequence reads: CASSQQASQPQHF. The CDR3 coding sequence is TGTGCCAGCAGCCAACAGGCTTCGCAGCCCCAGCATTTT.

This chain connects TRBV2 to TRBJ1-4, with a weak D call TRBD1 (6 bases). Germline V gene sequence: CDR1 SNHLY, CDR2 FYNNEI. The CDR3 consists of 13 residues. V shed 6 bases and J shed 2 bases, with 7 bases lying between them. For the CDR3, the DNA is TGTGCCAGCAGGCAGGGGACTAATGAAAAACTGTTTTTT. Translation: CASRQGTNEKLFF.